Included here is one T cell receptor beta chain sequence, with context. CDR3 length equals 14 residues. V was pared by 1 base and J by 4 bases, with 8 bases between. Germline CDR1 and CDR2: SNHLY and FYNNEI. This entry is derived from a study of blood T cell repertoires in COVID-19. Overall study: Acute and convalescent COVID-19 samples came from the United States, Italy and Spain.

Data came from immunoSEQ multiplex PCR; TCRdb stores just in-frame clones and leaves some out. The sample has approximately 100,000 clones, approximately 93% seen once. The rearrangement links TRBV2 to TRBJ2-1; D unresolved. The source is a man between 60 and 75 years old with acute or convalescent COVID-19. Sequencing input: peripheral blood. CDR3 protein: CASSEGRPYNEQFF. The DNA for the CDR3 is TGTGCCAGCAGTGAAGGCAGGCCTTACAATGAGCAGTTCTTC.